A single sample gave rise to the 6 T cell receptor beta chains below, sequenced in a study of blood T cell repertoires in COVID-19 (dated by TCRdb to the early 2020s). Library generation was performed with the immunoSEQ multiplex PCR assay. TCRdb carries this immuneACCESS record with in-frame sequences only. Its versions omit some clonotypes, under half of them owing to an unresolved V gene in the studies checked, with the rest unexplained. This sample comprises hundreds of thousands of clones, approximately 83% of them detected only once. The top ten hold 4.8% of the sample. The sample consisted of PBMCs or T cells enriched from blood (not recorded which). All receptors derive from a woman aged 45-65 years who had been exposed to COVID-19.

In nucleotides, the CDR3 is TGTGCCAGTAGTATAAGTAAGCGCGACAATCAGCCCCAGCATTTT. This gives the protein CASSISKRDNQPQHF. The chain joins TRBV19 to TRBJ1-5; D gene ambiguous. V dropped 2 bases and J dropped 3 bases, with 11 bases sitting between them. The V gene's germline CDR1 is LNHDA and CDR2 SQIVND (reference sequence). The CDR3 has 15 amino acids.

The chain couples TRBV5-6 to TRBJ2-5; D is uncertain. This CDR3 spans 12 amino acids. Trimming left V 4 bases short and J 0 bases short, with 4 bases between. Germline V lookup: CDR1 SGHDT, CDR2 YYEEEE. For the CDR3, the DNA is TGTGCCAGCAGCCTAAACCAAGAGACCCAGTACTTC. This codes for CASSLNQETQYF.

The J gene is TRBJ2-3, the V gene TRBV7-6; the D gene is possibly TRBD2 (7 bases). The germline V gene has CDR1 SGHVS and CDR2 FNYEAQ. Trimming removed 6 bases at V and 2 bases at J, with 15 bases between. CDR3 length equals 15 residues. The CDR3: CASSPLRGATDTQYF. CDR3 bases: TGTGCCAGCAGTCCCCTTCGGGGGGCCACAGATACGCAGTATTTT.

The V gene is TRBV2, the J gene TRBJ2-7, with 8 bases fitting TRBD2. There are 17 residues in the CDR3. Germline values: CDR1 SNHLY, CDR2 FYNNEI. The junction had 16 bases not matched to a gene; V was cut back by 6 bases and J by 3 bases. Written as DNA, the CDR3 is TGTGCCAGCAGCAAATTCCACAACAGCGGGGGAATCTACGAGCAGTACTTC. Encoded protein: CASSKFHNSGGIYEQYF.

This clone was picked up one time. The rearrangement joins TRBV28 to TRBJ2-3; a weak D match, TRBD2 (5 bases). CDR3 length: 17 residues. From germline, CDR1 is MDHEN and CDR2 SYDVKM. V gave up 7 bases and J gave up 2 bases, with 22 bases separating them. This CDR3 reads CASTLPRYEGTTDTQYF. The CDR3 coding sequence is TGTGCCAGCACCTTACCTAGGTACGAGGGAACCACAGATACGCAGTATTTT.

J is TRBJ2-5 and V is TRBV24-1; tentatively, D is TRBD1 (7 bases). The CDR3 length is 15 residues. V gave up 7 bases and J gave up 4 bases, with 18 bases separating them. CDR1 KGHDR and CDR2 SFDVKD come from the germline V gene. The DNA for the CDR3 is TGTGCCACCAGCCCCAGGGGGGCCAAAATAGAGACCCAGTACTTC. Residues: CATSPRGAKIETQYF.